These T cell receptor beta chains were read from a single sample in a study of T-cell memory formation after mild COVID-19. Via MiXCR, TCRdb re-called the 5' RACE reads, giving one row per CDR3 protein. The sample records just over 350,000 distinct CDR3 sequences, roughly an eighth being singletons. The sample comprised PBMCs or a T cell subset sorted from them (not recorded which). The receptors shown here come from a man between 18 and 35 years old who had mild COVID-19 (a few samples of this study predate the infection). Cell type and time point are not known. CDR3s include the opening cysteine and the closing phenylalanine or tryptophan. Fields, in order: J gene, D gene, V gene, clone size, CDR3 DNA, CDR3 protein. D genes are given only for firm matches. Where a row states a size, it is once, few, many or the class of an expanded clone; other rows omit it.

TRBJ1-3 | NA | TRBV7-2 | few | TGTGCCAGCAGCTTAGCGCCAGGGGTCGGGGACACCATATATTTT | CASSLAPGVGDTIYF
TRBJ2-7 | NA | TRBV4-1 | few | TGCGCCAGCAGCCAAGATATGGCGGTCTCCTACGAGCAGTACTTC | CASSQDMAVSYEQYF
TRBJ2-1 | TRBD2 | TRBV4-2 | NA | TGTGCCAGCAGCCAAGATCTCGGGGGGAACTACAATGAGCAGTTCTTC | CASSQDLGGNYNEQFF
TRBJ2-1 | NA | TRBV11-2 | many | TGTGCCAGCAGCTTCCGACCGGACTCCTCCTACAATGAGCAGTTCTTC | CASSFRPDSSYNEQFF
TRBJ2-1 | TRBD2 | TRBV6-6 | NA | TGTGCCAGCGGTAGCGGGGGTGTCTCCTACAATGAGCAGTTCTTC | CASGSGGVSYNEQFF
TRBJ1-5 | NA | TRBV5-1 | many | TGCGCCAGCAGCTTGGGGTTGGGGGGCAATCAGCCCCAGCATTTT | CASSLGLGGNQPQHF
TRBJ2-2 | NA | TRBV15 | NA | TGTGCCACCAGCAGGGACAGCCGGACCGGGGAGCTGTTTTTT | CATSRDSRTGELFF
TRBJ2-5 | TRBD2 | TRBV7-7 | NA | TGTGCTAGCAGCAACGCCGGGACTACCCAAGAGACCCAGTACTTC | CASSNAGTTQETQYF
TRBJ1-1 | NA | TRBV4-3 | NA | TGCGCCAGCAGCCAAGCTCAGAAGGGGCAAGCTTTCTTT | CASSQAQKGQAFF
TRBJ1-2 | NA | TRBV10-3 | few | TGTGCCATCAGTGACGCGACCCAGGGGATCTATGGCTACACCTTC | CAISDATQGIYGYTF
TRBJ1-4 | TRBD1 | TRBV4-3 | many | TGCGCCAGCAGCCGTTACAGGGGGCGCGGAGCTAATGAAAAACTGTTTTTT | CASSRYRGRGANEKLFF
TRBJ2-1 | TRBD2 | TRBV10-3 | many | TGTGCCATCAGTGGCCCCCCCCAGCGGGGGGCGAGCTCCTACAATGAGCAGTTCTTC | CAISGPPQRGASSYNEQFF
TRBJ2-3 | NA | TRBV21-1 | few | TGTGCCAGCAGCAAAGTCGTTCCCGGACAGGGTTGTACAGATACGCAGTATTTT | CASSKVVPGQGCTDTQYF